The T cell receptor beta chain under discussion was sequenced for a study of blood T cell repertoires in COVID-19. In the study overall: Some COVID-19 samples were acute and others convalescent; all came from the United States, Italy and Spain. In each case, the material was cDNA or gDNA derived from T cells, B-cell-depleted T cells, or PBMCs.

Trimming shortened V by 1 base and J by 4 bases, and 13 bases separated the two germline ends. Per germline, CDR1 GTSNPN and CDR2 SVGIG (reference sequence). The CDR3 loop spans 14 amino acids. Original handling: Cell counts per sample came from amplifying reference gene primers. Repertoires were generated with immunoSEQ multiplex PCR, while TCRdb's copy carries only in-frame clones and drops some. The DNA was the basis for D and trimming; V, J and clone size are from that table. The table shows tens of thousands of clones, with about 88% occurring only once. Sequenced input: peripheral blood. This sequence was found in a man aged 60 to 69 with acute or convalescent COVID-19. The chain links TRBV30 to TRBJ1-2; D unclear. The CDR3 spells CAWSEYSPSYGYTF. The CDR3, as DNA: TGTGCCTGGAGTGAATACAGTCCCTCCTATGGCTACACCTTC. Full variable domain (remainder filled in from reference TRBV30 and TRBJ1-2): SQTIHQWPATLVQPVGSPLSLECTVEGTSNPNLYWYRQAAGRGLQLLFYSVGIGQISSEVPQNLSASRPQDRQFILSSKKLLLSDSGFYLCAWSEYSPSYGYTFGSGTRLTVV.